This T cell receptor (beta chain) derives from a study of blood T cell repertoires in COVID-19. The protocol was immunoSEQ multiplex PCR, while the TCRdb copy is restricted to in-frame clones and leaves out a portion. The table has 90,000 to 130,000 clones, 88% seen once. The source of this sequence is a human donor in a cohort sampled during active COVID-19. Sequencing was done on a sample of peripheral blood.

The CDR3 here is CASSPFSGNSPLHF. The CDR3 nucleotides are TGTGCCAGCAGCCCTTTCTCGGGTAATTCACCCCTCCACTTT. The J gene is TRBJ1-6, the V gene TRBV13; D unclear. This CDR3 is 14 amino acids long. Germline assignment: CDR1 PRHDT and CDR2 FYEKMQ (reference sequence). Trimming left V 5 bases short and J 6 bases short, with 11 bases between.